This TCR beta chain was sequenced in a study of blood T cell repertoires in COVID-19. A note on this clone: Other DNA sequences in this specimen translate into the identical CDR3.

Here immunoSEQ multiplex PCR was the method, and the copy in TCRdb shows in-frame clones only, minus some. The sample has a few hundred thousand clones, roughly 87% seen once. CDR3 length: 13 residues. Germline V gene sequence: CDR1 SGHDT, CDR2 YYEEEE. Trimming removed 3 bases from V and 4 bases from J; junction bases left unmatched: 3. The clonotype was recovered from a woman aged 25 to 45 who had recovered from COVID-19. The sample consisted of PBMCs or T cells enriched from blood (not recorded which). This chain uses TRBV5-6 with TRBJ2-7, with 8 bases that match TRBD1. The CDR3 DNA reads TGTGCCAGCAGCTCCGGACAGGGTTACGAGCAGTACTTC. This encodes CASSSGQGYEQYF.